This TCR beta chain was identified in a study of shared clonotypes between healthy human individuals (dated by TCRdb to the early 2020s). As for the study more broadly: A couple of women and a few men aged 18 to 49 years were included in the cohort. For each donor, CD4 naive and CD4 memory were each run on three plates, CD8 naive on two plates, and CD8 memory on one plate. To estimate repertoire size and how much clonotype sharing occurs between individuals, the study deeply sequenced the blood TCR repertoires of five healthy adults. Libraries were prepared and TCR repertoires were sequenced by different laboratories using diverse techniques, in order to increase sequencing depth and limit assay-specific biases. Each donor's leukapheresis produced roughly between roughly 0.94 and 9.5 billion PBMCs. Overall results and qualifications from the work: Pairwise subsampling indicated that sequencing depth was expected to affect the degree of clonotype sharing among donors. Rarefaction of sorted-subset datasets indicated incomplete sequencing despite the large sequencing depth. Because the study included a small number of donors, the genetic and exposure-history diversity represented was limited. Sharing across a few donors was observed for approximately 5% of naive CD4, less than 4% of naive CD8, 2% to 2.5% of memory CD4, and roughly 0.4% of memory CD8 clonotypes. Sampling was limited to blood, and TCR repertoires in tissue likely differ from TCR repertoires in blood. Estimated clonotype richness was generally larger for naive than for memory subsets. Clonotypes shared by all four sorted-subset donors showed higher generation probabilities than non-shared clonotypes.

Healthy HIV-negative adults with no recently reported acute infections or vaccinations were included as donors. Only Caucasian adults living in Nashville, Tennessee, USA were represented among the donors. CD4+ T cells were enriched by magnetic negative selection; naive cells were then positively selected on CD45RA, and the negative fraction formed the memory subset. Blood was collected by leukapheresis, and PBMCs were isolated by Ficoll-Histopaque density gradient centrifugation and then cryopreserved in liquid nitrogen vapor phase. Purity and quantity of every magnetically sorted T cell population were checked by analytical flow cytometry. Each sorted fraction had its genomic DNA isolated and then quantified by UV absorbance on a Nanodrop 2000c. Comments on this clone: There is no known antigen for this receptor. No base quality values were provided; no much bigger clone lies one nucleotide off.

TCR CDR3 regions were amplified from genomic DNA by multiplex PCR using the deep immunoSEQ assay. For each cell subset, the extracted genomic DNA was distributed evenly across all wells of several immunoSEQ 96-well plates, and each plate served as one replicate. For sorted subsets, about 200 ng genomic DNA, equal to tens of thousands of T cell genomes, was loaded into each replicate PCR. Purified libraries were quantified with a Qubit 3.0 fluorometer, sized on a Bioanalyzer 2100, and re-quantified with the KAPA Library Quantification kit. Each immunoSEQ 96-well plate was sequenced on its own single-read 150-cycle Illumina NextSeq 550 flow cell. The published analysis was carried out like this. The immunoSEQ output contained only junctional sequences without quality scores, so filtering could not match that applied to full-length reads. Sequences were annotated with PyIR, a Python wrapper for IgBLAST v1.9, using IMGT germline references to assign V/J genes and CDR3. Reads were filtered out if the reads had weak V/J assignments (E-value above 1e-6), no CDR3, stop codons, out-of-frame junctions, or ambiguous translated residues. V3J clonotypes were defined by identical inferred V gene, J gene, and CDR3 amino acid sequence. Percentage overlap between repertoires was computed as shared unique clonotypes divided by the size of the smaller repertoire. Repertoire richness was assessed with RTK rarefaction, the Chao1 estimator, and Recon v2.1 estimates of unobserved clonotypes. For all TCRbeta clonotypes obtained by the gDNA method from several donors, generation probabilities were computed with OLGA. The immuneACCESS repertoire file appears here via TCRdb, limited to in-frame rearrangements. These files lack a portion of the clones; in checked studies, under half of the deficit traces to unresolved V genes, and the cause of the others is not known. Clonal size and the V and J genes are those of that table, whereas D and trimming came from the DNA. This sample has about 2.3 million clones in its table, and about 92% of those were observed once. About 0.39% of the sample is taken by the ten largest.

Sample: naive CD4+ T cells from PBMCs. The cell subset or site label here, explained by the study, means: CD45RA+ positively selected. The TCR comes from a man aged 18 to 30 in good health. Some clones in this sample may be carry-over from other donors' samples.

The CDR3 here reads CASSLVTGGYEQYF. The DNA sequence follows: TGCGCCAGCAGCTTGGTGACAGGGGGCTACGAGCAGTACTTC. The chain is assembled from TRBV5-1 and TRBJ2-7; TRBD1 lines up with 9 middle nucleotides. V is cut back by 0 bases and J by 3 bases, with 1 base in the junction unmatched. Counted from cysteine to phenylalanine, this CDR3 has 14 amino acids. Only the CDR3 DNA stays, 42 bases, in frame from base 1. Sequences SGHRS (CDR1) and YFSETQ (CDR2) are obtained from the germline V gene.